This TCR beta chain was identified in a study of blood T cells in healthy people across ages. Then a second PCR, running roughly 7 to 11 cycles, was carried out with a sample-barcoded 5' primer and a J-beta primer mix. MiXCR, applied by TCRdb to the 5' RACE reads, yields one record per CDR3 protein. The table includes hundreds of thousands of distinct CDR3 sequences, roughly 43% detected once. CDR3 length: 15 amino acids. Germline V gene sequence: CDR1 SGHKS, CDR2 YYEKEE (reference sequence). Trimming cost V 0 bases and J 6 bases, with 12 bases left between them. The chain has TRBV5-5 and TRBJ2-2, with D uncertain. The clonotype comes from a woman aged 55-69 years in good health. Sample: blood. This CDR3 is CASSLGWVTAGELFF. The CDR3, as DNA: TGTGCCAGCAGCTTGGGGTGGGTTACCGCCGGGGAGCTGTTTTTT.